The rows below give T cell receptor beta chains drawn from one sample of a study of cytomegalovirus exposure and HLA in healthy donors. The assay was immunoSEQ multiplex PCR, and TCRdb's table has in-frame clones only and misses some. The data hold roughly 110,000 clones, with roughly 80% observed a single time. The source material was PBMCs. The origin of the receptors is a woman in her twenties or thirties in good health and CMV-seropositive. Each CDR3 is given with its conserved first and last residue. A D gene is named only where the DNA matches it firmly. The listing skips clone size in some rows; elsewhere it reads once, few, many or a size class.

J | size | V | D | DNA | CDR3
TRBJ2-1 | NA | TRBV5-6 | NA | TGTGCCAGCAGCTTGTCCTCAGCCTGGGGCTATGAGCAGTTCTTC | CASSLSSAWGYEQFF
TRBJ1-5 | NA | TRBV19 | TRBD1 | TGTGCCAGTAGTATAGATTTTAGGGCCAGGGGGTCGGATCAGCCCCAGCATTTT | CASSIDFRARGSDQPQHF
TRBJ2-7 | few | TRBV5-1 | NA | TGCGCCAGCAGCTTGGTGCTGACGGAGGGAACCTACGAGCAGTACTTC | CASSLVLTEGTYEQYF
TRBJ2-7 | NA | TRBV10-2 | TRBD1 | TGCGCCAGCGGTACAGGGGGTCCCTACGAGCAGTACTTC | CASGTGGPYEQYF
TRBJ1-1 | NA | TRBV6-4 | TRBD1 | TGTGCCAGCGCGGACAGGGGAGGGACTGAAGCTTTCTTT | CASADRGGTEAFF
TRBJ1-2 | NA | TRBV5-1 | NA | TGCGCCAGCAGCTTGGGGGAACAGGACCTGAGAACCTACACCTTC | CASSLGEQDLRTYTF
TRBJ1-6 | NA | TRBV11-3 | NA | TGTGCCAGCAGCTTAGCACAGGGTGGTTCACCCCTCCACTTT | CASSLAQGGSPLHF
TRBJ2-5 | NA | TRBV7-9 | TRBD2 | TGTGCCAGCAGCGTGACTAGCGTAGGGGTGTGGGAGACCCAGTACTTC | CASSVTSVGVWETQYF
TRBJ1-2 | NA | TRBV6-5 | TRBD1 | TGTGCCAGCAGTTCAGGGGGCGCGAGATATGGCTACACCTTC | CASSSGGARYGYTF
TRBJ2-3 | NA | TRBV5-1 | NA | TGCGCCAGCAGCTCGGACAGCGCACGGACAGATACGCAGTATTTT | CASSSDSARTDTQYF
TRBJ2-1 | NA | TRBV19 | NA | TGTGTCAGTAAGAGTGGGACAACCTACAATGAGCAGTTCTTC | CVSKSGTTYNEQFF
TRBJ1-6 | few | TRBV6-5 | TRBD1 | TGTGCCAGCGGACAGGGGGCTTCACCCCTCCACTTT | CASGQGASPLHF
TRBJ2-1 | NA | TRBV27 | TRBD1 | TGTGCCAGCAGTTTAGAACAGGGGAACTACAATGAGCAGTTCTTC | CASSLEQGNYNEQFF
TRBJ1-2 | NA | TRBV5-4 | TRBD1 | TGTGCCAGCAGCTTGGCAGACAGGGGTTATGGCTACACCTTC | CASSLADRGYGYTF
TRBJ1-2 | NA | TRBV30 | NA | TGTGCCTGGAGAGACAGGAACTATGGCTACACCTTC | CAWRDRNYGYTF
TRBJ2-4 | NA | TRBV30 | TRBD2 | TGTGCCTGGAGGGGTAGCGGGAGAGGAAACATTCAGTACTTC | CAWRGSGRGNIQYF
TRBJ2-1 | NA | TRBV5-1 | TRBD2 | TGCGCCAGCAGCTTGGCCCTACTAGCGGGGGGGTACAATGAGCAGTTCTTC | CASSLALLAGGYNEQFF
TRBJ1-5 | NA | TRBV12-5 | NA | TGTGCTAGTGGGTCGGTGTGGGAGAATCAGCCCCAGCATTTT | CASGSVWENQPQHF
TRBJ2-1 | NA | TRBV9 | NA | TGTGCCAGCAGCGGGTCTGGCCATGAGCAGTTCTTC | CASSGSGHEQFF
TRBJ1-6 | NA | TRBV11-2 | TRBD1 | TGTGCCAGCAGGAGAGATGACAGGGTACTTTCACCCCTCCACTTT | CASRRDDRVLSPLHF
TRBJ2-7 | NA | TRBV6-1 | TRBD1 | TGTGCCAGCAGGGGGGACAGGGGTTACGAGCAGTACTTC | CASRGDRGYEQYF
TRBJ1-2 | NA | TRBV6-5 | NA | TGTGCCAGCAGTTATCAGGGTGGCTACACCTTC | CASSYQGGYTF